This record covers a single T cell receptor (beta chain). Its antigen remains unidentified. Germline V gives CDR1 MDHEN, CDR2 SYDVKM. CDR3 length: 14 residues. V was clipped by 5 bases and J by 0 bases, with 8 bases between them. This sample was taken from a study of cytomegalovirus exposure and HLA in healthy donors. Study outcomes and limitations: According to a later analysis, most TCR beta chains associated with CMV appeared HLA-restricted. By HLA locus, TCR association rates varied in a later analysis, with DRB1 showing the most and HLA-C the fewest.

Donors in the study were healthy people who gave bone marrow. In the PCR, 60 Vbeta and 13 Jbeta primers were used. Here immunoSEQ multiplex PCR was the method, and the copy in TCRdb shows in-frame clones only, minus some. This table has roughly 120,000 clones, 74% appearing once. Sequences were obtained from PBMCs. The chain carries TRBV28 and TRBJ1-3; D call uncertain. This TCR came from a woman aged 50 to 65 in good health and CMV-seropositive. The CDR3 DNA is TGTGCCAGCAGTCTCCGGGGCTCTGGAAACACCATATATTTT. Translated: CASSLRGSGNTIYF.